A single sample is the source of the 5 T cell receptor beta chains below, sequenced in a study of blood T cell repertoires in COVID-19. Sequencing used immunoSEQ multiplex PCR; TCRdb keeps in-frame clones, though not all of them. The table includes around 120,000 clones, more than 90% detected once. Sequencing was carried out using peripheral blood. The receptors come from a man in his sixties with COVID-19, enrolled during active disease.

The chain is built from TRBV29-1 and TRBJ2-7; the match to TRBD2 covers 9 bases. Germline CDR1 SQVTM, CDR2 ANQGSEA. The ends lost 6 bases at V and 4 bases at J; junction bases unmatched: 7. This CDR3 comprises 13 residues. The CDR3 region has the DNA TGCAGCGTCCAGCGGGAGGACGGGTACGAGCAGTACTTC. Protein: CSVQREDGYEQYF.

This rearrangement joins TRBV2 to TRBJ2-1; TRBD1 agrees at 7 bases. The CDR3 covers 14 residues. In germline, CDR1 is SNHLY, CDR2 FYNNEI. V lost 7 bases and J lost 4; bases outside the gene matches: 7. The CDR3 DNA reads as TGTGCCAGCAAAGACAGGGCGGCGTACAATGAGCAGTTCTTC. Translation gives CASKDRAAYNEQFF.

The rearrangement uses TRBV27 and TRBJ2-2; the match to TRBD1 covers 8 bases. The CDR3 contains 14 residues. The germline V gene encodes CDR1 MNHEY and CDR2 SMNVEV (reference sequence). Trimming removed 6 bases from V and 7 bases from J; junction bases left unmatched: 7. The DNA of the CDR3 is TGTGCCAGCAGCCAGGACAGGGAGGACGGGGAGCTGTTTTTT. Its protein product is CASSQDREDGELFF.

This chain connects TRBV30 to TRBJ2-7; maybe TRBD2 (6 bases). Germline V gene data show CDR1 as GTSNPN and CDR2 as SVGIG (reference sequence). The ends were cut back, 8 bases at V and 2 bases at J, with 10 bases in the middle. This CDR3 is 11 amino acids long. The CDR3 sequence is CAIAATYEQYF. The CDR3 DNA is TGTGCCATAGCGGCAACCTACGAGCAGTACTTC.

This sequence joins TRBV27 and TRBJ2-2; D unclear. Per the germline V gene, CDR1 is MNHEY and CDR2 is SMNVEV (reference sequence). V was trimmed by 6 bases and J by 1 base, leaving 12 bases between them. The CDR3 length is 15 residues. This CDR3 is CASRPTTRNTGELFF. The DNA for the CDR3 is TGTGCCAGCAGGCCTACTACACGGAACACCGGGGAGCTGTTTTTT.